This T cell receptor (beta chain) was recorded in a study of human thymus T cells. Overall study findings and caveats: Both thymic and peripheral blood repertoires showed apparently biased V and J usage.

The CDR3 runs 12 residues. Germline CDR1 and CDR2: SGHRS and YFSETQ. V dropped 2 bases and J dropped 2 bases, with 4 bases sitting between them. Measured with immunoSEQ multiplex PCR; TCRdb has only the in-frame clones, and not every one. The sample contains around 130,000 clones, just under 95% of which appear only once. Thymus specimens were resections from corrective heart surgery. As concerns this clone: The antigen remains undetermined.

The clonotype originates from a boy in the first two years of life with a congenital heart defect but otherwise immunologically healthy. V is TRBV5-1 and J is TRBJ2-5; D is unclear. Sequenced material: thymus tissue. The chain's CDR3 is CASSLEQETQYF. The CDR3, as DNA: TGCGCCAGCAGCTTAGAACAAGAGACCCAGTACTTC.